These T cell receptor beta chains were read from a single sample in a study of blood T cell repertoires in COVID-19. Clones were sequenced by immunoSEQ multiplex PCR, and TCRdb holds only the in-frame ones, with some missing. This sample has 160,000 or so clones, with approximately 85% found just once. Specimen: peripheral blood. Receptors were obtained from a man in his forties or fifties with acute or convalescent COVID-19. CDR3s include the opening cysteine and the closing phenylalanine or tryptophan. Each record gives: clone size, V gene, D gene, J gene, CDR3 DNA, CDR3 protein. A D gene is named only where the DNA matches it firmly. Clone size appears in some rows only: once, few, many, or a class for an expanded clone.

-,TRBV7-2,-,TRBJ2-3,TGTGCCAGCAGCTTATCGGGGGGCACCACAGATACGCAGTATTTT,CASSLSGGTTDTQYF
-,TRBV9,TRBD1,TRBJ2-1,TGTGCCAGCAGCCCGACCGCGCAGGGGGTGAACAATGAGCAGTTCTTC,CASSPTAQGVNNEQFF
-,TRBV29-1,TRBD1,TRBJ1-3,TGCAGCGTCGCTGGGGACAGGGGAACTGGAAACACCATATATTTT,CSVAGDRGTGNTIYF
-,TRBV19,-,TRBJ2-7,TGTGCCAGTAGTATAAGGGGCGGCAGGGACGAGCAGTACTTC,CASSIRGGRDEQYF
-,TRBV3-1/TRBV3-2,-,TRBJ2-2,TGTGCCAGCAGCCAATCAGGGGCTGGCGGCGGGGAGCTGTTTTTT,CASSQSGAGGGELFF
-,TRBV18,TRBD1,TRBJ1-1,TGTGCCAGCTCACAACAGGGGGCGCCTGACACTGAAGCTTTCTTT,CASSQQGAPDTEAFF
-,TRBV5-1,TRBD1,TRBJ1-2,TGCGCCAGCAGCTCATACCCCGGACAGGGAGGCGGCTACACCTTC,CASSSYPGQGGGYTF
once,TRBV18,-,TRBJ2-2,TGTGCCAGCTCACCGAATACGGGGGTTTCTGCCGGGGAGCTGTTTTTT,CASSPNTGVSAGELFF
once,TRBV4-2,TRBD1,TRBJ1-1,TGTGCCAGCAGCTCCAAGCCAGGGGGCTTGAACACTGAAGCTTTCTTT,CASSSKPGGLNTEAFF
-,TRBV2,-,TRBJ1-2,TGTGCCAGCAGTCTGTTACCTTCCGGGGCGGGGGAAGGCTACACCTTC,CASSLLPSGAGEGYTF
-,TRBV6-5,TRBD1,TRBJ2-7,TGTGCCACCGGGAGGGACAGGGGCTACGAGCAGTACTTC,CATGRDRGYEQYF
-,TRBV5-4,-,TRBJ1-1,TGTGCCAGCAGCTCCCGTGACACTGAAGCTTTCTTT,CASSSRDTEAFF
-,TRBV27,TRBD1,TRBJ1-5,TGTGCCAGCAGTTTAGAAGGGACAGGGGCCCTCAATCAGCCCCAGCATTTT,CASSLEGTGALNQPQHF
once,TRBV7-7,TRBD2,TRBJ2-2,TGTGCCAGCAGTTCGGGACTAGCGGGGAAAAACACCGGGGAGCTGTTTTTT,CASSSGLAGKNTGELFF
-,TRBV29-1,-,TRBJ1-2,TGCAGCGCCACCCGGTGGGGAGCTAACTATGGCTACACCTTC,CSATRWGANYGYTF
-,TRBV28,-,TRBJ1-5,TGTGCCAGCAGTTCGGAGGCGTACCCGGGACAACAGTGGAATAGCAATCAGCCCCAGCATTTT,CASSSEAYPGQQWNSNQPQHF
few,TRBV5-4,TRBD1,TRBJ2-3,TGTGCCAGCAGAGGGACAGGTGCTACGCAGTATTTT,CASRGTGATQYF
-,TRBV10-3,TRBD1,TRBJ1-1,TGTGCCATCAGAGGGACTGACAGGGAGGAAGCTTTCTTT,CAIRGTDREEAFF
once,TRBV6-1,-,TRBJ1-5,TGTGCCAGCAGTGCACCGGCGGGACCGAACAATCAGCCCCAGCATTTT,CASSAPAGPNNQPQHF
-,TRBV28,TRBD1,TRBJ1-2,TGTGCCAGCAGTTCCACAGGGGCGCATGGCTACACCTTC,CASSSTGAHGYTF
few,TRBV7-9,-,TRBJ2-3,TGTGCCAGCAGCTTAGCGCGGAGCGGAGAGATCACAGATACGCAGTATTTT,CASSLARSGEITDTQYF
-,TRBV5-1,TRBD1,TRBJ1-6,TGCGCCAGCAGCTTAGCGGACAGGGGTTCACCCCTCCACTTT,CASSLADRGSPLHF
once,TRBV9,-,TRBJ2-1,TGTGCCAGCGGGCCTGGGGGGGCCGACAATGAGCAGTTCTTC,CASGPGGADNEQFF
-,TRBV4-1,-,TRBJ1-5,TGCGCCAGCAGCCAGGTTACAGAAAGCAATCAGCCCCAGCATTTT,CASSQVTESNQPQHF
-,TRBV5-1,TRBD2,TRBJ2-1,TGCGCCAGCAAAAGTCTGGCGGGGGGAGTCGATGAGCAGTTCTTC,CASKSLAGGVDEQFF
-,TRBV27,-,TRBJ1-2,TGTGCCAGCAGTTCTACCACAGGGACGGGCTCGACGAACTATGGCTACACCTTC,CASSSTTGTGSTNYGYTF
-,TRBV2,TRBD1,TRBJ2-1,TGTGCCAGCAGTGGGCCTACGACAGGGACCTACAATGAGCAGTTCTTC,CASSGPTTGTYNEQFF
few,TRBV10-3,-,TRBJ1-3,TGTGCCAACCAGAAAGACTCTGGAAACACCATATATTTT,CANQKDSGNTIYF